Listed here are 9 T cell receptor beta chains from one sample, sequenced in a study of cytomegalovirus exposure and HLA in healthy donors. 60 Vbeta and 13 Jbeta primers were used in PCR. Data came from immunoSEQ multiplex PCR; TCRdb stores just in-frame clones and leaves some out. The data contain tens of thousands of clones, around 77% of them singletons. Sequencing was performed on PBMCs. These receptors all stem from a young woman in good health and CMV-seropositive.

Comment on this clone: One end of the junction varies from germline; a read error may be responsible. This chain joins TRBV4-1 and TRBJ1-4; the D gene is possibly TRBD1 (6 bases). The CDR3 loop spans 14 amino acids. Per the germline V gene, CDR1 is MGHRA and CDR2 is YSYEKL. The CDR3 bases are TGCGCCAGCAACCAAGGGGGGGATTTTGAAAAACTGTTTTTT. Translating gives CASNQGGDFEKLFF.

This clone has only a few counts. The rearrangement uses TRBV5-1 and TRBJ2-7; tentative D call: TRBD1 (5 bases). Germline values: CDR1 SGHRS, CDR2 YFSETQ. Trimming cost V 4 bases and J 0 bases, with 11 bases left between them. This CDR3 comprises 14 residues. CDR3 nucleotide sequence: TGCGCCAGCAGCGGGGCCGACCGCTCCTACGAGCAGTACTTC. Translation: CASSGADRSYEQYF.

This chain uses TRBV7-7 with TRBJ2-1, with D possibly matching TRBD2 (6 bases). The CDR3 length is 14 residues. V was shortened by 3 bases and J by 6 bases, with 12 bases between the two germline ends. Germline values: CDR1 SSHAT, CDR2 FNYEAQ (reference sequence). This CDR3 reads CASSFNRLVNEQFF. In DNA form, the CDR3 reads TGTGCCAGCAGCTTTAATCGACTAGTCAATGAGCAGTTCTTC.

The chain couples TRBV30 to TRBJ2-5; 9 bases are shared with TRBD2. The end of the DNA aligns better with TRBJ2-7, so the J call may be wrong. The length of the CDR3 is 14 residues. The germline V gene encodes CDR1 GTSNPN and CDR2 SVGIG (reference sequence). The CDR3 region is CAWSPLSGGYEQYF. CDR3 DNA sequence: TGTGCCTGGAGTCCCCTTAGCGGGGGTTACGAGCAGTACTTC.

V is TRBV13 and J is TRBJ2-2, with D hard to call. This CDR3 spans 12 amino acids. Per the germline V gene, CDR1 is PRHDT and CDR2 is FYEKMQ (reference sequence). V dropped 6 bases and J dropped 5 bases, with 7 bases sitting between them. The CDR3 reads CASRAATGELFF. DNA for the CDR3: TGTGCCAGCAGGGCTGCTACCGGGGAGCTGTTTTTT.

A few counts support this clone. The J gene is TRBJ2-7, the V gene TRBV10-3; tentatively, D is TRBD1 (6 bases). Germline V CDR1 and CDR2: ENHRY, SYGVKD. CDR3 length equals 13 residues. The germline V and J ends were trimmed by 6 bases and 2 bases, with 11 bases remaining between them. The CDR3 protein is CAIRGDITYEQYF. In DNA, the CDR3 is TGTGCCATCAGAGGGGACATAACCTACGAGCAGTACTTC.

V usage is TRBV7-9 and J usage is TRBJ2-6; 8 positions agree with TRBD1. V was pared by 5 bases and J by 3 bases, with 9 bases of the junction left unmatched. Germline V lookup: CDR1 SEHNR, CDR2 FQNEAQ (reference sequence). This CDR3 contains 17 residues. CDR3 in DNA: TGTGCCAGCAGCACTCGACAGGGGCCCCTTGGGGCCAACGTCCTGACTTTC. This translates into CASSTRQGPLGANVLTF.

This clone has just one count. CDR3 sequence (DNA): TGTGCCAGCAGCATTACTGACACGCGGGTAAGATACGAGCAGTACTTC. This gives the protein CASSITDTRVRYEQYF. The chain links TRBV7-8 to TRBJ2-7, with D possibly TRBD2 on 5 matching bases. Per the germline V gene, CDR1 is SGHVS and CDR2 is FQNEAQ. V gave up 5 bases and J gave up 4 bases, with 21 bases separating them. The CDR3 runs 16 residues.

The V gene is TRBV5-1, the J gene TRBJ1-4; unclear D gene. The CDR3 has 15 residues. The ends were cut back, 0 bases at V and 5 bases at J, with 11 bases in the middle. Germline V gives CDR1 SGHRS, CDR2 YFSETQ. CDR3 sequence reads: CASSLDPGRNEKLFF. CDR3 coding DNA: TGCGCCAGCAGCTTGGATCCGGGAAGGAATGAAAAACTGTTTTTT.